Each of the 18 T cell receptor beta chains below was sequenced from the same sample in a study of Graves' ophthalmopathy and Graves' hyperthyroidism. Researchers took RNA transcripts and amplified TCR beta CDR3 regions from them. The workflow started with a first-round RT-PCR run with HTBI primers and then moved on to a second-round multiplex PCR. Via MiXCR, TCRdb re-called the multiplex PCR reads, giving one row per CDR3 protein. Here the sample spans about 700,000 distinct CDR3 sequences, about 41% being singletons. Sample: peripheral blood. The receptor source for this set is an adult man with Graves' ophthalmopathy.

V gene TRBV24-1 combines with J gene TRBJ2-7, with D possibly matching TRBD2 (6 bases). Per the germline V gene, CDR1 is KGHDR and CDR2 is SFDVKD. Trimming left V 2 bases short and J 2 bases short, with 9 bases between. The CDR3 is made up of 14 amino acids. DNA for the CDR3: TGTGCCACCAGTGATTCAGCGGGTGCCTACGAGCAGTACTTC. The encoded protein is CATSDSAGAYEQYF.

This clonotype appeared many times. The chain combines TRBV5-8 with TRBJ1-5; possibly TRBD1 for D (5 bases). From germline, CDR1 is SGHTS and CDR2 YDEGEE. The CDR3 spans 15 residues. Trimming removed 1 base from V and 2 bases from J, with 10 bases in between. The CDR3 DNA reads as TGTGCCAGCAGCTTGAAGCCGGGGGGCAATCAGCCCCAGCATTTT. This gives the protein CASSLKPGGNQPQHF.

This clonotype was counted ten times or more. The rearrangement links TRBV5-5 to TRBJ2-7; 14 nucleotides agree with TRBD2. After removal of 4 bases from V and 5 bases from J, the junction contained 8 bases not matched to a gene. Germline CDR1 reads SGHKS; CDR2 reads YYEKEE (reference sequence). CDR3 length: 16 residues. CDR3: CASSRLAGGPYDEQYF. CDR3 coding DNA: TGTGCCAGCAGCAGACTAGCGGGGGGGCCTTACGACGAGCAGTACTTC. Supplemented by reference TRBV5-5 and TRBJ2-7, the full variable domain reads DAGVTQSPTHLIKTRGQQVTLRCSPISGHKSVSWYQQVLGQGPQFIFQYYEKEERGRGNFPDRFSARQFPNYSSELNVNALLLGDSALYLCASSRLAGGPYDEQYFGPGTRLTVT.

The sample holds many counts of this clonotype. This chain uses TRBV7-9 with TRBJ1-3; D remains ambiguous. Deletions cut 1 base from V and 6 bases from J, with 7 bases between. Germline-derived CDR1 and CDR2 are SEHNR and FQNEAQ (reference sequence). The CDR3 totals 13 residues. The CDR3 reads CASSLVVENTIYF. The DNA of the CDR3 is TGTGCCAGCAGCTTAGTAGTCGAAAACACCATATATTTT.

The J gene is TRBJ1-1, the V gene TRBV4-3; D call uncertain. Trimming stripped 1 base from V and 7 bases from J, with 16 bases between. This CDR3 comprises 15 residues. Germline V gene lookup returns CDR1 LGHNA and CDR2 YSLEER. CDR3 sequence: CASSQAAGTVDEAFF. CDR3 nucleotides: TGCGCCAGCAGCCAAGCGGCGGGAACTGTCGATGAAGCTTTCTTT.

CDR3 amino acids: CSSGLAGGPFEQYF. The CDR3 DNA reads TGCAGTTCGGGACTAGCGGGGGGGCCGTTCGAGCAGTACTTC. The chain carries TRBV20-1 and TRBJ2-7, with 16 bases lining up with TRBD2. V lost 8 bases to trimming and J lost 6 bases; unmatched junction nucleotides: 7. Germline V gene data show CDR1 as DFQATT and CDR2 as SNEGSKA (reference sequence). This CDR3 has 14 amino acids.

Remarks on this clonotype: A read error is possible here, since a much larger clone lies one base away. This chain links TRBV7-3 with TRBJ1-1; D ambiguous. This CDR3 is 13 amino acids long. The germline CDR1 and CDR2 sequences are SGHTA and FQGTGA. Here the CDR3 reads CAGSADPGTEAFF. The DNA for the CDR3 is TGTGCCGGCAGCGCAGACCCCGGGACTGAAGCTTTCTTT.

This clonotype was picked up many times. V and J are TRBV11-3 and TRBJ2-7, with TRBD1 as a possible D gene (5 bases). Germline CDR1 is SGHNT and CDR2 is YENEEA. Trimming took 7 bases from V and 5 from J, leaving 12 bases between them. The length of the CDR3 is 12 residues. The CDR3 DNA follows: TGTGCCAGCACCCTGTGGGGCCACGAGCAGTACTTC. Its protein is CASTLWGHEQYF.

This rearrangement joins TRBV29-1 to TRBJ1-3; TRBD1 is a possible D gene (5 bases). Germline lookup yields CDR1 SQVTM and CDR2 ANQGSEA. CDR3 size: 14 residues. Deletions cut 6 bases from V and 2 bases from J, with 14 bases between. DNA for the CDR3: TGCAGCGTAGCCGACGGGACCACTGGAAACACCATATATTTT. Protein: CSVADGTTGNTIYF.

The chain links TRBV7-2 to TRBJ2-2, with TRBD1 as a possible D gene (6 bases). V lost 5 bases and J lost 4, with 17 bases in between. CDR1 is SGHTA and CDR2 is FQGNSA in the germline V gene. This CDR3 is built from 16 residues. CDR3 in DNA: TGTGCCAGCAGCCCCACCCCAGGGGCGGGCACCGGGGAGCTGTTTTTT. Translated: CASSPTPGAGTGELFF.

In its sample, this clonotype was seen a few times. A much larger clone is a single base away; this may be a read error. The rearrangement uses TRBV2 and TRBJ2-7; D might be TRBD2 (6 bases). The CDR3 contains 14 residues. With 2 bases removed from V and 2 bases from J, the gap between germline ends came to 10 bases. CDR1 SNHLY and CDR2 FYNNEI come from the germline V gene. CDR3 DNA: TGTGCCAGCAGTGAACTAGCGTTAACCTACGAGCAGTACTTC. This codes for CASSELALTYEQYF.

This chain uses TRBV2 with TRBJ2-7, with 9 nucleotides matching TRBD1. The J segment lost 5 bases and the V segment lost 6 bases, leaving 8 bases of the junction unmatched. This CDR3 contains 14 residues. CDR1 is SNHLY, CDR2 FYNNEI, per germline. CDR3 sequence reads: CASREGRDRDEQYF. CDR3 in DNA: TGTGCCAGCAGGGAGGGTCGGGACAGGGACGAGCAGTACTTC.

This clonotype was seen ten or more times. The CDR3: CASSSGSRAQPQHF. In nucleotides, the CDR3 is TGTGCCAGCAGCAGTGGAAGTAGGGCTCAGCCCCAGCATTTT. This chain joins TRBV5-6 and TRBJ1-5; D is uncertain. Germline CDR1 and CDR2: SGHDT and YYEEEE. There are 14 residues in the CDR3. V dropped 4 bases and J dropped 6 bases, with 14 bases sitting between them.

This clonotype came up many times. The chain has TRBV10-3 and TRBJ2-3, with no clear D. V shed 6 bases and J shed 6 bases, with 4 bases lying between them. The CDR3 runs to 10 residues. The germline CDR1 and CDR2 sequences are ENHRY and SYGVKD. The CDR3 DNA reads as TGTGCCATCAGGGGGGATACGCAGTATTTT. Translated, it gives CAIRGDTQYF.

The CDR3 region is CAWARQGENTIYF. CDR3 DNA: TGTGCCTGGGCCAGACAGGGTGAAAACACCATATATTTT. The gene calls are TRBV30 and TRBJ1-3; 7 bases map to TRBD1. Germline V gene lookup returns CDR1 GTSNPN and CDR2 SVGIG (reference sequence). The V gene end was trimmed by 5 bases and the J gene end by 6 bases; junction bases not matched to a gene: 7. The CDR3 has 13 amino acids.

This clonotype has at least ten counts. The chain carries TRBV7-3 and TRBJ2-7; perhaps TRBD1 as D (5 bases). The V gene's germline CDR1 is SGHTA and CDR2 FQGTGA. Trimming left V 5 bases short and J 1 base short, with 12 bases between. The CDR3 has 14 amino acids. DNA for the CDR3: TGTGCCAGCAGCATAGACAGTTGGTCCTACGAGCAGTACTTC. Its protein is CASSIDSWSYEQYF.

This chain links TRBV10-3 with TRBJ2-7, with D perhaps matching TRBD2 (7 bases). Between the trimmed V and J ends, which lost 10 bases and 2 bases, there was a span of 15 bases. The CDR3 is 13 amino acids. Germline V CDR1 and CDR2: ENHRY, SYGVKD. This CDR3 reads CASKEGGTYEQYF. CDR3 sequence (DNA): TGTGCCAGCAAGGAGGGGGGGACCTACGAGCAGTACTTC.

The V and J genes are TRBV3-1 and TRBJ1-1; D not resolved. This CDR3 is 15 amino acids long. CDR1 and CDR2 (germline): LGHDT, YNNKEL (reference sequence). Trimming removed 0 bases from V and 4 bases from J, with 12 bases in between. The chain's CDR3 is CASSQDNRVITEAFF. The CDR3 nucleotides read TGTGCCAGCAGCCAAGATAATAGGGTCATCACTGAAGCTTTCTTT.